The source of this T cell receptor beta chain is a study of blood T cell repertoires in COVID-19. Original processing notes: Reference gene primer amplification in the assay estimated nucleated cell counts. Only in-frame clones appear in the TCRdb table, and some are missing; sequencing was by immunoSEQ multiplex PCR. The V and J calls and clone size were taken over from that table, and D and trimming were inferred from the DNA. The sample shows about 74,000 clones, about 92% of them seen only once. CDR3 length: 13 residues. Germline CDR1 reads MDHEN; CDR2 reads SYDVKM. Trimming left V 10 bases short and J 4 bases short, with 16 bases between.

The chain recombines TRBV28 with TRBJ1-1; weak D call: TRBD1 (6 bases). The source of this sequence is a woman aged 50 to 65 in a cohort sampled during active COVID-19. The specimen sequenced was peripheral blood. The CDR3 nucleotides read TGTGCCACAGGGGACGTCGGGCGCACTGAAGCTTTCTTT. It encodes CATGDVGRTEAFF.